The 4 T cell receptor beta chains below all came from one sample that was sequenced in a study of blood T cell repertoires in COVID-19. TCRdb's copy holds only in-frame clones and misses some; the assay was immunoSEQ multiplex PCR. The repertoire consists of 220,000 or so clones, with 82% occurring once and the leading ten covering 3% to 4%. Source material: PBMCs or T cells enriched from blood (not recorded which). All receptors derive from an older woman who had recovered from COVID-19.

This chain links TRBV24-1 with TRBJ2-1; maybe TRBD1 (6 bases). V was cut by 4 bases and J by 7 bases, with 10 bases left in between. The CDR3 runs 13 residues. Looked up from germline, CDR1 is KGHDR and CDR2 is SFDVKD. The CDR3 nucleotides read TGTGCCACCAGTGACCAGGACAGAAATGAGCAGTTCTTC. Its translation is CATSDQDRNEQFF.

CDR3: CASARTGGETQYF. CDR3 nucleotide sequence: TGTGCCAGCGCCAGGACAGGTGGAGAGACCCAGTACTTC. The chain combines TRBV7-2 with TRBJ2-5, with TRBD1 identical over 7 bases. The germline gives CDR1 SGHTA, CDR2 FQGNSA. CDR3 length: 13 amino acids. With V trimmed by 8 bases and J by 4 bases, 7 bases remained unmatched.

The rearrangement links TRBV6-6 to TRBJ1-2, with TRBD1 identical over 10 bases. In germline, CDR1 is MNHNY, CDR2 SVGAGI (reference sequence). Trimming cost V 5 bases and J 5 bases; bases outside gene matches: 14. The CDR3 has 17 residues. CDR3 in DNA: TGTGCCAGCAGTCAGACTACGACAGGGGGCGTAAGGTATGGCTACACCTTC. It translates to CASSQTTTGGVRYGYTF.

The rearrangement links TRBV2 to TRBJ1-5, with D perhaps TRBD1 (5 bases). Between the trimmed V and J ends, which lost 4 bases and 6 bases, there was a span of 16 bases. Per germline, CDR1 SNHLY and CDR2 FYNNEI. This CDR3 comprises 15 residues. CDR3 protein: CASSGSRGGSQPQHF. The CDR3 bases are TGTGCCAGCAGTGGATCAAGGGGAGGGAGTCAGCCCCAGCATTTT.